This record looks at one TCR beta chain sequence and its context. Its antigen is currently unknown. This record belongs to a study of cytomegalovirus exposure and HLA in healthy donors. Points from the study as a whole: According to the study, roughly 160 TCR beta chains were cytomegalovirus-associated.

Primers: 60 Vbeta forward and 13 Jbeta reverse. The data were produced by immunoSEQ multiplex PCR, yet TCRdb's version contains in-frame clones alone and is incomplete. The profile covers some 90,000 clones, with roughly 74% appearing a single time and 12% to 15% taken by the ten largest. Per germline, CDR1 SGHTA and CDR2 FQGNSA. With V trimmed by 5 bases and J by 2 bases, 10 bases remained unmatched. The CDR3 consists of 16 residues. The receptor's source is a woman in her seventies in good health and CMV-seropositive. Sequenced input: PBMCs. This chain links TRBV7-2 with TRBJ1-1; 8 bases line up with TRBD1. The chain's CDR3 is CASSLRAGTGNTEAFF. DNA for the CDR3: TGTGCCAGCAGCCTCAGAGCAGGGACAGGTAACACTGAAGCTTTCTTT. The full variable domain, with the rest looked up from reference TRBV7-2 and TRBJ1-1, is GAGVSQSPSNKVTEKGKDVELRCDPISGHTALYWYRQSLGQGLEFLIYFQGNSAPDKSGLPSDRFSAERTGGSVSTLTIQRTQQEDSAVYLCASSLRAGTGNTEAFFGQGTRLTVV.